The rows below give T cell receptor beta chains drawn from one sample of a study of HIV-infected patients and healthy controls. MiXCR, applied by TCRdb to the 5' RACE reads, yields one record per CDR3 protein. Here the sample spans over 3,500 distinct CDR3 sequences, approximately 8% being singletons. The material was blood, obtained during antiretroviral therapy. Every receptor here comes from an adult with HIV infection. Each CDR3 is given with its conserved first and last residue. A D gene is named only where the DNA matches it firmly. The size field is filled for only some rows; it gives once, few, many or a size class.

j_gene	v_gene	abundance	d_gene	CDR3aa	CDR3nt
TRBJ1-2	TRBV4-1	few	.	CASSQELGNGYTF	TGCGCCAGCAGCCAAGAATTAGGGAATGGCTACACCTTC
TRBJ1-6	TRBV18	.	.	CASSPPSRLGNSPLHF	TGTGCCAGCTCACCACCGTCCAGGCTCGGGAATTCACCCCTCCACTTT
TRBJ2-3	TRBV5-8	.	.	CASSPNPALF	TGTGCCAGCAGCCCGAACCCTGCTCTTTTT
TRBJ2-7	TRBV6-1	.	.	CASSEADTGYEQYF	TGTGCCAGCAGTGAAGCTGACACCGGCTACGAGCAGTACTTC
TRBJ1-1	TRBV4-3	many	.	CASSQDWGGDTEAFF	TGCGCCAGCAGCCAAGATTGGGGAGGGGACACTGAAGCTTTCTTT
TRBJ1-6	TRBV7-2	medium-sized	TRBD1	CASSSRGQTYSPLHF	TGTGCCAGCAGCTCGAGGGGGCAGACGTATTCACCCCTCCACTTT
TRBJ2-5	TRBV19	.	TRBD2	CASSILTSGGETQYF	TGTGCCAGTAGTATCTTGACTAGCGGGGGGGAGACCCAGTACTTC
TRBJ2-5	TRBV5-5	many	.	CASSFGLRQETQYF	TGTGCCAGCAGCTTCGGACTGAGGCAAGAGACCCAGTACTTC
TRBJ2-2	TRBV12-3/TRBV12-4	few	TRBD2	CASSTPPGLAGVHGELFF	TGTGCCAGCAGTACGCCCCCGGGACTAGCGGGGGTTCACGGGGAGCTGTTTTTT
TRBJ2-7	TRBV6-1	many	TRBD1	CASSETGTGTYEQYF	TGTGCCAGCAGTGAAACCGGGACAGGGACCTACGAGCAGTACTTC
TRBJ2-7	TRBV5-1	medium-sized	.	CASRPTTGSYEQYF	TGCGCCAGCAGGCCGACTACAGGGTCCTACGAGCAGTACTTC
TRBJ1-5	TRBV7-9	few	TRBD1	CASSSGTGLEQPQHF	TGTGCCAGCAGCTCCGGGACAGGGCTAGAACAGCCCCAGCATTTT
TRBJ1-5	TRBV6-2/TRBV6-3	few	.	CASSAWVGLLNQPQHF	TGTGCCAGCAGTGCGTGGGTCGGCCTGCTCAATCAGCCCCAGCATTTT
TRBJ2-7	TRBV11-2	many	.	CASSRGSGGTYEQYF	TGTGCCAGCAGCCGGGGGTCAGGGGGTACCTACGAGCAGTACTTC
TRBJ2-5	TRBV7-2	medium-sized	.	CASSRTAGYRGETQYF	TGTGCCAGCAGCCGGACAGCTGGCTACCGGGGAGAGACCCAGTACTTC
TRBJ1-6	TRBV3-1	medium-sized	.	CASRQDDAGYNSPLHF	TGTGCCAGCAGACAAGATGATGCAGGCTATAATTCACCCCTCCACTTT
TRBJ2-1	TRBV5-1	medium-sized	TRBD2	CASSSRGTISYNEQFF	TGCGCCAGCAGCTCCCGGGGGACTATCAGCTACAATGAGCAGTTCTTC
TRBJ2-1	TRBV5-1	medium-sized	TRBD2	CASAGPGGGAYNEQFF	TGCGCCAGCGCTGGACCCGGCGGGGGGGCCTACAATGAGCAGTTCTTC
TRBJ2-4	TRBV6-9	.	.	CASSYRRKNIQYF	TGTGCCAGCAGTTACAGGAGAAAAAACATTCAGTACTTC
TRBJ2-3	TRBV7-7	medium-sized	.	CASSPSSTVFSTQYF	TGTGCTAGCAGCCCGAGTAGCACAGTTTTTAGTACGCAGTATTTT
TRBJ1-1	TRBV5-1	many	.	CASSLTLNTEAFF	TGCGCCAGCAGCTTGACATTGAACACTGAAGCTTTCTTT
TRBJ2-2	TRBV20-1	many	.	CSAPRDTGELFF	TGCAGTGCCCCCAGGGACACCGGGGAGCTGTTTTTT
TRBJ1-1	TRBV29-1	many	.	CSVEGAMNTEAFF	TGCAGCGTTGAAGGGGCGATGAACACTGAAGCTTTCTTT
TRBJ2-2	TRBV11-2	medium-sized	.	CASGLNVLQGMAGELFF	TGTGCCAGCGGACTAAATGTTTTACAGGGGATGGCCGGGGAGCTGTTTTTT
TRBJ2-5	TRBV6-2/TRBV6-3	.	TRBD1	CASRSYGTGEETQYF	TGTGCCAGCCGATCTTACGGGACAGGGGAAGAGACCCAGTACTTC
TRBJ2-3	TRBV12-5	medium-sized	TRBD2	CASGLDQRGVLGDTQYF	TGTGCTAGTGGTTTGGACCAGCGGGGGGTACTGGGAGATACGCAGTATTTT
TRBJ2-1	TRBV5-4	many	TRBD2	CASSLVDGGANEQFF	TGTGCCAGCAGCTTGGTGGACGGGGGGGCCAATGAGCAGTTCTTC
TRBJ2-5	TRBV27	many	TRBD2	CASSLRGGWTQYF	TGTGCCAGCAGTTTACGCGGGGGGTGGACCCAGTACTTC
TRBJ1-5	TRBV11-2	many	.	CASSLMGTNQPQHF	TGTGCCAGCAGCTTAATGGGGACCAATCAGCCCCAGCATTTT
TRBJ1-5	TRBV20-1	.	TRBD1	CSARTGGRQPQHF	TGCAGTGCTCGGACAGGGGGCCGTCAGCCCCAGCATTTT
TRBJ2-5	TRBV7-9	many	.	CASSSRAPETQYF	TGTGCCAGCAGCTCTAGGGCTCCAGAGACCCAGTACTTC
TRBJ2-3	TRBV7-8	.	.	CASSRIRASTDTQYF	TGTGCCAGCAGCCGAATCAGGGCTAGCACAGATACGCAGTATTTT
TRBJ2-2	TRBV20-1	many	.	CSARTGGLNTGELFF	TGCAGTGCTAGAACGGGGGGCTTGAACACCGGGGAGCTGTTTTTT
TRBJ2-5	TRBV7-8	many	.	CASKHEGGETQYF	TGTGCCAGCAAACACGAGGGGGGAGAGACCCAGTACTTC
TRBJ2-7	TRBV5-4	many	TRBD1	CASRKQGADEQYF	TGTGCCAGCAGAAAACAGGGGGCCGACGAGCAGTACTTC
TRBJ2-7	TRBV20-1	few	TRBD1	CSAGTGTGVREQYF	TGCAGTGCTGGAACCGGGACAGGGGTGCGCGAGCAGTACTTC
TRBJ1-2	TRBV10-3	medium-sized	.	CAISEEQFYTF	TGTGCCATCAGTGAGGAGCAGTTCTACACCTTC
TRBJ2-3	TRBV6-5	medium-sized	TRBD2	CASSYSAGGGTDTQYF	TGTGCCAGCAGTTACTCCGCGGGGGGCGGCACAGATACGCAGTATTTT
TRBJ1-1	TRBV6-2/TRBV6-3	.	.	CASSYLQGTAEAFF	TGTGCCAGCAGTTACCTGCAGGGAACGGCTGAAGCTTTCTTT
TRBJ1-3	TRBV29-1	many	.	CSVGGGSGNTIYF	TGCAGCGTTGGAGGGGGCTCTGGAAACACCATATATTTT
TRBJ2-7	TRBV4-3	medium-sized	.	CASSQDRQGSYEQYF	TGCGCCAGCAGCCAAGATCGGCAGGGGTCCTACGAGCAGTACTTC
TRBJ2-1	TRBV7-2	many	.	CASSLAGRNEQFF	TGTGCCAGCAGCTTAGCGGGGCGCAATGAGCAGTTCTTC